Listed below are T cell receptor beta chains from one sample, sequenced in a study of T-cell reconstitution after alpha-beta-depleted transplantation in children. TCRdb ran MiXCR on the PCR reads and lists one entry per CDR3 protein. The sample lists around 300,000 distinct CDR3 sequences, roughly 7.8% occurring once. This specimen was peripheral blood, taken 360 days after TCRalphabeta/CD19-depleted stem cell transplant. These receptor sequences come from a female patient between 2 and 15 years old who had a stem cell transplant for Fanconi anemia, so the T cells may come from the graft donor. Each CDR3 is given with its conserved first and last residue. Fields, in order: J gene, D gene, V gene, clone size, CDR3 protein, CDR3 DNA. The D gene is left open where the match is weak. The size of a clone is reported for some rows only, either as once, few or many, or as a class for expanded clones.

>TRBJ2-7|TRBD1|TRBV7-9|once
CASSPGQGRGYYEQYF
TGTGCCAGCAGCCCCGGACAGGGGCGGGGGTACTACGAGCAGTACTTC
>TRBJ2-3|-|TRBV20-1|few
CSARSTLSTDTQYF
TGCAGTGCTAGATCCACATTAAGCACAGATACGCAGTATTTT
>TRBJ2-7|-|TRBV28|-
CASRPGGELYEQYF
TGTGCCAGTAGACCCGGCGGGGAGCTCTACGAGCAGTACTTC
>TRBJ2-3|-|TRBV12-3/TRBV12-4|many
CASDRGGTDTQYF
TGTGCCAGCGACAGGGGAGGGACAGATACGCAGTATTTT
>TRBJ2-7|-|TRBV9|-
CASSARSGLGEQYF
TGTGCCAGCAGCGCTCGATCAGGGTTGGGCGAGCAGTACTTC
>TRBJ2-5|TRBD2|TRBV20-1|few
CSARTMSGGLFGETQYF
TGCAGTGCTAGAACGATGTCGGGGGGGCTTTTTGGAGAGACCCAGTACTTC
>TRBJ2-3|-|TRBV12-3/TRBV12-4|many
CASSPDGTDTQYF
TGTGCCAGCAGCCCGGACGGCACAGATACGCAGTATTTT
>TRBJ2-2|-|TRBV5-1|many
CASSLSSSTGELFF
TGCGCCAGCAGCTTGTCCTCCTCCACCGGGGAGCTGTTTTTT
>TRBJ2-7|-|TRBV7-9|few
CASNPQGRGEQYF
TGTGCCAGCAACCCACAGGGCCGGGGAGAGCAGTACTTC
>TRBJ1-2|TRBD1|TRBV3-1|many
CASSRTDRGNYGYTF
TGTGCCAGCAGCCGGACGGACAGGGGAAACTATGGCTACACCTTC
>TRBJ2-7|-|TRBV5-1|many
CASSFRAMAYEQYF
TGCGCCAGCAGCTTCAGGGCGATGGCCTACGAGCAGTACTTC
>TRBJ1-4|TRBD1|TRBV7-9|few
CASSLAAGGITNEKLFF
TGTGCCAGCAGCTTAGCGGCAGGGGGCATCACTAATGAAAAACTGTTTTTT
>TRBJ2-2|TRBD2|TRBV7-3|many
CASSLWGGNTGELFF
TGTGCCAGCAGCTTATGGGGGGGAAACACCGGGGAGCTGTTTTTT
>TRBJ2-7|TRBD2|TRBV20-1|many
CSATVAGEIYEQYF
TGCAGTGCTACCGTAGCGGGGGAGATCTACGAGCAGTACTTC
>TRBJ1-5|-|TRBV30|-
CAWSVKGLPQHF
TGTGCCTGGAGTGTAAAAGGTCTCCCCCAGCATTTT
>TRBJ1-2|-|TRBV28|many
CASSSNGGVNYGYTF
TGTGCCAGCAGTTCAAATGGAGGGGTGAACTATGGCTACACCTTC
>TRBJ1-4|-|TRBV6-1|many
CASSPVGMGEKLFF
TGTGCCAGCAGCCCAGTCGGCATGGGTGAAAAACTGTTTTTT
>TRBJ2-2|-|TRBV11-3|-
CASSLGRWGTGELFF
TGTGCCAGCAGCTTAGGTCGGTGGGGCACCGGGGAGCTGTTTTTT
>TRBJ1-2|TRBD1|TRBV11-1|-
CASSLRQGVEPSTRGYTF
TGTGCCAGCAGCTTACGACAGGGGGTGGAACCTTCTACTAGGGGCTACACCTTC
>TRBJ2-1|TRBD1|TRBV12-3/TRBV12-4|many
CASSPRTGVYNEQFF
TGTGCCAGCAGTCCCAGGACAGGGGTCTACAATGAGCAGTTCTTC
>TRBJ2-3|TRBD2|TRBV12-3/TRBV12-4|many
CASRWREGTQYF
TGTGCCAGCCGTTGGCGGGAGGGCACGCAGTATTTT
>TRBJ2-1|-|TRBV19|-
CASSIAPSMDNEQFF
TGTGCCAGTAGTATCGCTCCTAGTATGGACAATGAGCAGTTCTTC
>TRBJ2-1|TRBD2|TRBV5-1|many
CASSLEASGSSYNEQFF
TGCGCCAGCAGCTTGGAGGCTAGCGGGAGCTCCTACAATGAGCAGTTCTTC
>TRBJ2-1|TRBD1|TRBV7-9|few
CASSLDFWDRGLNEQFF
TGTGCCAGCAGCTTAGACTTCTGGGACAGGGGGCTCAATGAGCAGTTCTTC
>TRBJ2-3|-|TRBV7-2|many
CASSTNRPDTQYF
TGTGCCAGCAGTACCAACCGGCCGGATACGCAGTATTTT
>TRBJ2-5|TRBD2|TRBV7-2|few
CASSLGVGGGAETQYF
TGTGCCAGCAGCTTAGGTGTAGGCGGGGGGGCAGAGACCCAGTACTTC
>TRBJ1-2|TRBD1|TRBV20-1|many
CSARGQSGYTF
TGCAGTGCTCGGGGACAGTCTGGCTACACCTTC
>TRBJ2-1|TRBD1|TRBV9|many
CASSADGTVSYNEQFF
TGTGCCAGCAGCGCCGACGGGACAGTCTCCTACAATGAGCAGTTCTTC
>TRBJ1-5|-|TRBV28|many
CASSVQTGSYNQPQHF
TGTGCCAGCAGTGTACAGACAGGCTCATACAATCAGCCCCAGCATTTT
>TRBJ2-7|-|TRBV16|few
CASSQYLAEQYF
TGTGCCAGCAGCCAATACCTTGCCGAGCAGTACTTC
>TRBJ2-2|TRBD1|TRBV7-3|many
CASSPGQGAYTGELFF
TGTGCCAGCAGCCCCGGACAGGGGGCTTACACCGGGGAGCTGTTTTTT
>TRBJ1-1|TRBD1|TRBV5-1|many
CASSPGTVENTEAFF
TGCGCCAGCAGCCCTGGGACAGTTGAGAACACTGAAGCTTTCTTT
>TRBJ2-5|TRBD2|TRBV28|-
CASSLSPRGGRETQYF
TGTGCCAGCAGTTTATCCCCCCGCGGGGGGCGCGAGACCCAGTACTTC
>TRBJ2-3|TRBD2|TRBV11-1|few
CASSPTPGTSGVADTQYF
TGTGCCAGCAGCCCGACACCCGGGACTAGCGGAGTCGCCGATACGCAGTATTTT
>TRBJ1-5|-|TRBV20-1|few
CSATDSNQPQHF
TGCAGTGCGACCGATAGCAATCAGCCCCAGCATTTT
>TRBJ1-1|-|TRBV6-5|many
CASSYSRGDTEAFF
TGTGCCAGCAGTTACTCGAGGGGGGACACTGAAGCTTTCTTT
>TRBJ2-3|TRBD1|TRBV28|many
CASSIGLRDRGRDTQYF
TGTGCCAGCAGTATAGGTCTGAGGGACAGGGGGCGCGATACGCAGTATTTT
>TRBJ2-1|TRBD2|TRBV5-1|-
CASSLASLTTSGGAGEQFF
TGCGCCAGCAGCTTGGCGTCCCTTACTACTAGCGGGGGGGCCGGGGAGCAGTTCTTC
>TRBJ2-2|-|TRBV12-3/TRBV12-4|many
CASSFGGSSGELFF
TGTGCCAGCAGTTTCGGGGGATCGTCCGGGGAGCTGTTTTTT
>TRBJ2-1|-|TRBV13|many
CASSIPGHEQFF
TGTGCCAGCAGCATACCAGGTCATGAGCAGTTCTTC